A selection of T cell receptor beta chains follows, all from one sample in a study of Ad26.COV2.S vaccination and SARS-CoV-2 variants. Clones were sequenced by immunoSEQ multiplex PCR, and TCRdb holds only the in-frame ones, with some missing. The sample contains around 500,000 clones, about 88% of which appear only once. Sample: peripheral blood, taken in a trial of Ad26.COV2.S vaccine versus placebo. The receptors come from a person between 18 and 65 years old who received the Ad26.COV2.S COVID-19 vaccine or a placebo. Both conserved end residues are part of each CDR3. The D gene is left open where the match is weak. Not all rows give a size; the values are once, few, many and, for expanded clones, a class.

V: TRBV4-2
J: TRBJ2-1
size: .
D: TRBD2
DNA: TGTGCCAGCAGCCACACGCCCAGCGGGAGGGGGAATGAGCAGTTCTTC
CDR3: CASSHTPSGRGNEQFF

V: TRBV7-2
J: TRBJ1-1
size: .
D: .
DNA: TGTGCCAGCAGTCGGTTCAGGGGAAAAATGAACACTGAAGCTTTCTTT
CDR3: CASSRFRGKMNTEAFF

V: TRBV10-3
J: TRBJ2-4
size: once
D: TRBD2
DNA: TGTGCCATCAGTGTAGCGGGGGGCGTCTCCAAAAACATTCAGTACTTC
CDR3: CAISVAGGVSKNIQYF

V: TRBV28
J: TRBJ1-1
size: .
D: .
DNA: TGTGCCAGCAGTTTTTGGGGGACTGAAGCTTTCTTT
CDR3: CASSFWGTEAFF

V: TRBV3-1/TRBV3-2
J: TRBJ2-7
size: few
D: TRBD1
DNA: TGTGCCAGCAGCCAATTCCAGGGGGACTACGAGCAGTACTTC
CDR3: CASSQFQGDYEQYF

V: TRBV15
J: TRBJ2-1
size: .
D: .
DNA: TGTGCCACCAGCATGCCGGGTAATGCCAGGGAGCAGTTCTTC
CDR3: CATSMPGNAREQFF

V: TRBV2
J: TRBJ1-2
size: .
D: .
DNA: TGTGCCAGCAGTGAAGCAGGGGCTAACTATGGCTACACCTTC
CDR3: CASSEAGANYGYTF

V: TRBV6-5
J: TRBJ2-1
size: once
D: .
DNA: TGTGCCAGCAGTTCCAATGAGCAGTTCTTC
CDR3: CASSSNEQFF

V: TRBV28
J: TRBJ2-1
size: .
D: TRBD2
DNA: TGTGCCAGCAGCCCCCCGGGGGGGCCCCCTTTCAATGAGCAGTTCTTC
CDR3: CASSPPGGPPFNEQFF

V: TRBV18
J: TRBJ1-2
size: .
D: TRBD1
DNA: TGTGCCAGCTCACCAAGATCCGGACAGGGTTATGGCTACACCTTC
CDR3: CASSPRSGQGYGYTF

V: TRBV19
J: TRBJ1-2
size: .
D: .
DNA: TGTGCCAGTAGTGCCCCCTCGGGACAACCTGTCCATGGCTACACCTTC
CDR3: CASSAPSGQPVHGYTF

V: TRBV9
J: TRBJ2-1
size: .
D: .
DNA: TGTGCCAGCAGCGTAGGAATAGGGAAAGTTCGGGATTACAATGAGCAGTTCTTC
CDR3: CASSVGIGKVRDYNEQFF

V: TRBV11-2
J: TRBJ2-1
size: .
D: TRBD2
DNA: TGTGCCAGCAGCTTAGGTAGCGGGGGGCCCAATGAGCAGTTCTTC
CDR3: CASSLGSGGPNEQFF

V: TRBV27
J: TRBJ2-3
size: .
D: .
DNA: TGTGCCAGCAGTTTTCAGGGGTATACCAGCACAGATACGCAGTATTTT
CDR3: CASSFQGYTSTDTQYF

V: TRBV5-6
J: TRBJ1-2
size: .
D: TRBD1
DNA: TGTGCCAGCAGTTTGGGACAGTCCCTCTATGGCTACACCTTC
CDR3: CASSLGQSLYGYTF

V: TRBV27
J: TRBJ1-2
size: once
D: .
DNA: TGTGCCAGCAGTCCCTGGACAGTAGGTGGCTACACCTTC
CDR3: CASSPWTVGGYTF

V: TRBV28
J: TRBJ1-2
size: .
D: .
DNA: TGTGCCAGCAGCCCTACGTGGGGTGGCTACACCTTC
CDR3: CASSPTWGGYTF

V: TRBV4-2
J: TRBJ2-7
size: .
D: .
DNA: TGTGCCAGCAGCCGGGTTCTGGGGCAGTCCTCCTACGAGCAGTACTTC
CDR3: CASSRVLGQSSYEQYF

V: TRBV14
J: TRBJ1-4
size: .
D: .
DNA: TGTGCCAGCAGCCAAGTTCCGGGGTCCGGGCGTTATGAAAAACTGTTTTTT
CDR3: CASSQVPGSGRYEKLFF

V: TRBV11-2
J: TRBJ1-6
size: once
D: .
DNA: TGTGCCAGCAGCTTAGGAGGTGGCTTTCCACCCCTCCACTTT
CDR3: CASSLGGGFPPLHF

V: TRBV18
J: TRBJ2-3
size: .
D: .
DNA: TGTGCCAGCTCACCAGGGATCACAGATACGCAGTATTTT
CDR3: CASSPGITDTQYF

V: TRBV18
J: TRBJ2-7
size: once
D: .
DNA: TGTGCCAGCTCCCGCGGGATTACCTCCTACGAGCAGTACTTC
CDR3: CASSRGITSYEQYF

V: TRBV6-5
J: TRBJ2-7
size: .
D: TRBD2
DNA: TGTGCCAGCAAACAGACGACTAGCGAAGCCTACGAGCAGTACTTC
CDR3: CASKQTTSEAYEQYF

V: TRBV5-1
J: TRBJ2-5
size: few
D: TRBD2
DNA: TGCGCCAGCAGCATAGCTAGCGGACAAGAGACCCAGTACTTC
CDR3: CASSIASGQETQYF

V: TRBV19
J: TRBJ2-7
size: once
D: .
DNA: TGTGCCAGTAGTACATCGACTAGTATGAGGCCATACGAGCAGTACTTC
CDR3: CASSTSTSMRPYEQYF

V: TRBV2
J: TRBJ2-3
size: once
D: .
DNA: TGTGCCAGCAAGCCGCCCGCGAGAGATACGCAGTATTTT
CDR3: CASKPPARDTQYF

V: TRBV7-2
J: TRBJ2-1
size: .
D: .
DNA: TGTGCCAGCAGCTTAGGTGTTAGACCCAATGAGCAGTTCTTC
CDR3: CASSLGVRPNEQFF

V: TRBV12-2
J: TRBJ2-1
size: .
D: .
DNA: TGTGCAAGTCGCTTTGGGACTACCAATTACAATGAGCAGTTCTTC
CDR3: CASRFGTTNYNEQFF

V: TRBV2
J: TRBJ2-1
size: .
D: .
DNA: TGTGCCAGCACTAAACTGGACCCGCCTGATAATGAGCAGTTCTTC
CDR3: CASTKLDPPDNEQFF

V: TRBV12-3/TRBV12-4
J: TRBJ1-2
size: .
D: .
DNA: TGTGCCAGCAGTTACACGGCAGCCTATGGCTACACCTTC
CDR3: CASSYTAAYGYTF

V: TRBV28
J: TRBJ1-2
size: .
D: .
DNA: TGTGCCAGCAGTACAGGGAATTCCTATGGCTACACCTTC
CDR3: CASSTGNSYGYTF

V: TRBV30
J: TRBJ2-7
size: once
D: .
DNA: TGTGCCTGGAGTGTCGGTTCCTACGAGCAGTACTTC
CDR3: CAWSVGSYEQYF

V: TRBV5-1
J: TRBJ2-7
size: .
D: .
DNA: TGCGCCAGCAGCCCTAGATTTGGCGAGCAGTACTTC
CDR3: CASSPRFGEQYF

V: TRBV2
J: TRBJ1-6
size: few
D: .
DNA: TGTGCCAGCAGCAGGGATATCCAGGTCTCACCCCTCCACTTT
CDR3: CASSRDIQVSPLHF

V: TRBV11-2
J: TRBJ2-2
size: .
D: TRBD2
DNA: TGTGCCAGCAGCTTATTGACTAGCGGGAGTATAGTGACCGGGGAGCTGTTTTTT
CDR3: CASSLLTSGSIVTGELFF

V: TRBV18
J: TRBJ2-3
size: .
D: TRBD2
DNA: TGTGCCAGCTCACCACTAGCGGGGGCCACAGATACGCAGTATTTT
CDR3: CASSPLAGATDTQYF

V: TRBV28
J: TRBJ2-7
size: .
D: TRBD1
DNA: TGTGCCAGCAGTCTGCCGGGACAGACCACTACCTACGAGCAGTACTTC
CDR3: CASSLPGQTTTYEQYF

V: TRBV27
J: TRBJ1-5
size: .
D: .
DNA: TGTGCCAGCAGTTTTAGGGGCCATCAGCCCCAGCATTTT
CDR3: CASSFRGHQPQHF

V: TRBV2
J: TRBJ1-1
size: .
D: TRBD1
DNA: TGTGCCAGCAGTGACTGGACAGGGAGGAACACTGAAGCTTTCTTT
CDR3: CASSDWTGRNTEAFF

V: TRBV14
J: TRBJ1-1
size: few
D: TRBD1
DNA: TGTGCCAGCAGCCCCTGGACAGGGGCAGGTGAAGCTTTCTTT
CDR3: CASSPWTGAGEAFF

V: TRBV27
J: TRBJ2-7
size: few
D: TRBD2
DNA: TGTGCCAGCGGGCCGGGCGGGGGAACCTACGAGCAGTACTTC
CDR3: CASGPGGGTYEQYF

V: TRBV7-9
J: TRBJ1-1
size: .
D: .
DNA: TGTGCCGGCGAGGCGCAGAAGTATGAAGCTTTCTTT
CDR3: CAGEAQKYEAFF

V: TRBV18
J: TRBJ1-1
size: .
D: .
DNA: TGTGCCAGCTCACCATATATGGCAGGGACGAGTAGTACTGAAGCTTTCTTT
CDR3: CASSPYMAGTSSTEAFF

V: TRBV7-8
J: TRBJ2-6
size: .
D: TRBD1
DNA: TGTGCCAGCAGCTTGGGGACAGTCAGCTCTGGGGCCAACGTCCTGACTTTC
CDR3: CASSLGTVSSGANVLTF

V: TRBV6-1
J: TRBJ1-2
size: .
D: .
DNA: TGTGCCAGCAGTGAGGGTGCGACGGGGGGTAGCTACACCTTC
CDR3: CASSEGATGGSYTF

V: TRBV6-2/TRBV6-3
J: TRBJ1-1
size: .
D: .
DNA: TGTGCCAGCAGTCTAGTAACCACCCGTTTGAACTTT
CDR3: CASSLVTTRLNF

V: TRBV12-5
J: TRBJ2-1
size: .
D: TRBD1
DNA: TGTGCTAGTGGTTTGTGGGGACAGGGGGCGGCTAGCGGGAGACCTGAGCAGTTCTTC
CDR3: CASGLWGQGAASGRPEQFF

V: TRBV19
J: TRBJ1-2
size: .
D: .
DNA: TGTGCCAGTACCTCGGCCGGGAGTTTAAACTATGGCTACACCTTC
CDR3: CASTSAGSLNYGYTF

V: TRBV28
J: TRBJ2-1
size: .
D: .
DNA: TGTGCCAGCACCTTAGGTGGTTTCTATGAGCAGTTCTTC
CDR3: CASTLGGFYEQFF

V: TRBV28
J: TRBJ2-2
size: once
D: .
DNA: TGTGCCAGCAGTTGGGTGATGAGTTCGAACACCGGGGAGCTGTTTTTT
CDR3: CASSWVMSSNTGELFF

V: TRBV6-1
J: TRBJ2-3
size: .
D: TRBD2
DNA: TGTGCCAGCAGTGAATTTTTTGCGGGGGGGCCCGCAGATACGCAGTATTTT
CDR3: CASSEFFAGGPADTQYF

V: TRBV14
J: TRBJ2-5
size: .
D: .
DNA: TGTGCCAGCAGCATAGGACTCCAGGGGACCCAGTACTTC
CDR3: CASSIGLQGTQYF